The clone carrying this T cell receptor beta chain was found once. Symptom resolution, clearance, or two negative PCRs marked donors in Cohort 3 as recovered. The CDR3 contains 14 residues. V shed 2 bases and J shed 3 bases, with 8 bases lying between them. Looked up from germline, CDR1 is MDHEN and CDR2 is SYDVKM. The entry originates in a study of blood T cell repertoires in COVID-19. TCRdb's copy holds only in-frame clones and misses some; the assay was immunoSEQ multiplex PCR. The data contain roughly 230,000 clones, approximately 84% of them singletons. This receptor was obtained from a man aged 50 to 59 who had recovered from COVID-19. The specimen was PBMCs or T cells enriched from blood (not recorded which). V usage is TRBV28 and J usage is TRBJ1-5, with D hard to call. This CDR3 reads CASSLTGNNQPQHF. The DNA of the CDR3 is TGTGCCAGCAGTTTAACGGGGAACAATCAGCCCCAGCATTTT.